Listed below are T cell receptor beta chains from one sample, sequenced in a study of blood T cell repertoires in COVID-19. Profiling relied on immunoSEQ multiplex PCR, and the TCRdb table lists in-frame clones only, not all of them. The sample includes around 260,000 clones, more than 85% of them seen just once. Specimen: peripheral blood. The receptor set was obtained from a person between 18 and 35 years old with COVID-19, enrolled during active disease. CDR3s include the opening cysteine and the closing phenylalanine or tryptophan. A D gene is named only where the DNA matches it firmly. A clone size is listed for some rows: how often the clone was seen (once, few, many), or a class if it is expanded.

v_call	d_call	clone_size	j_call	cdr3_aa	cdr3_nt
TRBV13	TRBD1	NA	TRBJ1-1	CASSPEGTGEDTEAFF	TGTGCCAGCAGCCCCGAGGGGACAGGTGAAGACACTGAAGCTTTCTTT
TRBV7-9	NA	NA	TRBJ1-4	CASSPADLYGEKLFF	TGTGCCAGCAGCCCCGCCGATCTTTACGGGGAAAAACTGTTTTTT
TRBV11-2	NA	NA	TRBJ2-1	CASSRTNYNEQFF	TGTGCCAGCAGCAGAACTAACTACAATGAGCAGTTCTTC
TRBV15	TRBD1	NA	TRBJ2-1	CATSSRGRYNEQFF	TGTGCCACCAGCAGCAGGGGGCGTTACAATGAGCAGTTCTTC
TRBV7-9	NA	once	TRBJ1-2	CASSPSLDTSNYGYTF	TGTGCCAGCAGCCCCTCTTTGGACACCTCTAACTATGGCTACACCTTC
TRBV15	TRBD1	NA	TRBJ1-5	CATSREQGPNQPQHF	TGTGCCACCAGCAGAGAACAGGGGCCGAATCAGCCCCAGCATTTT
TRBV2	TRBD1	NA	TRBJ2-2	CATYRGSGTTGELFF	TGTGCCACCTACAGGGGGAGTGGAACGACCGGGGAGCTGTTTTTT
TRBV18	TRBD1	NA	TRBJ1-2	CASSPYATGGYGYTF	TGTGCCAGCTCACCCTATGCAACAGGGGGTTATGGCTACACCTTC
TRBV7-7	NA	NA	TRBJ2-2	CASSLDTRNGGELFF	TGTGCTAGCAGCTTAGATACGCGGAACGGAGGGGAGCTGTTTTTT
TRBV7-9	TRBD1	NA	TRBJ1-5	CASSLAGQGYQPQHF	TGTGCCAGCAGCTTAGCGGGACAGGGCTATCAGCCCCAGCATTTT
TRBV6-5	TRBD1	once	TRBJ2-5	CASSDRVTQYF	TGTGCCAGCAGCGACAGGGTGACCCAGTACTTC
TRBV2	TRBD1	NA	TRBJ1-5	CASGQGPHQPQHF	TGTGCCAGCGGACAGGGCCCCCATCAGCCCCAGCATTTT
TRBV10-3	TRBD1	NA	TRBJ1-1	CAITRQGGNTEAFF	TGTGCCATCACCAGACAGGGAGGGAACACTGAAGCTTTCTTT
TRBV5-1	TRBD2	once	TRBJ2-1	CASSLLAGVTGEQFF	TGCGCCAGCAGCTTACTAGCGGGAGTTACCGGGGAGCAGTTCTTC
TRBV24-1	NA	NA	TRBJ2-1	CATSDLSGTYNEQFF	TGTGCCACCAGTGATTTGTCGGGAACATACAATGAGCAGTTCTTC
TRBV12-3/TRBV12-4	NA	NA	TRBJ2-2	CASSPDTGELFF	TGTGCCAGCAGTCCGGACACCGGGGAGCTGTTTTTT
TRBV19	NA	NA	TRBJ1-6	CASSPHRDANSPLHF	TGTGCCAGTAGTCCGCACAGGGACGCTAATTCACCCCTCCACTTT
TRBV7-9	TRBD1	NA	TRBJ2-7	CASSLPLNRGRDEQYF	TGTGCCAGCAGCTTACCTTTGAACAGGGGGCGCGACGAGCAGTACTTC
TRBV7-2	NA	NA	TRBJ1-5	CASSLGQYNQPQHF	TGTGCCAGCAGCTTAGGTCAGTACAATCAGCCCCAGCATTTT
TRBV24-1	NA	NA	TRBJ2-1	CATSKGSSSYNEQFF	TGTGCCACCAGTAAGGGGTCCAGCTCCTACAATGAGCAGTTCTTC
TRBV29-1	TRBD2	NA	TRBJ2-2	CSVTGRSPGELFF	TGCAGCGTAACCGGGAGGTCCCCCGGGGAGCTGTTTTTT
TRBV3-1/TRBV3-2	TRBD1	NA	TRBJ1-1	CASSQDIGTDTEAFF	TGTGCCAGCAGCCAAGATATCGGGACAGACACTGAAGCTTTCTTT
TRBV15	NA	NA	TRBJ2-1	CATGGNSYNEQFF	TGTGCCACCGGCGGTAACTCCTACAATGAGCAGTTCTTC
TRBV7-9	NA	few	TRBJ1-3	CASSSTEAGNTIYF	TGTGCCAGCAGCTCTACTGAGGCTGGAAACACCATATATTTT
TRBV20-1	NA	NA	TRBJ2-3	CSASDGSTDTQYF	TGCAGTGCTAGTGACGGGAGCACAGATACGCAGTATTTT
TRBV24-1	TRBD1	few	TRBJ2-1	CATSALTGTGRNEQFF	TGTGCCACCAGTGCCCTGACCGGGACAGGGCGCAATGAGCAGTTCTTC
TRBV25-1	NA	NA	TRBJ2-1	CASSESRGFVYNEQFF	TGTGCCAGCAGTGAATCTCGAGGGTTTGTGTACAATGAGCAGTTCTTC
TRBV29-1	NA	NA	TRBJ2-1	CSVEVFGGQRLLSSYNEQFF	TGCAGCGTTGAAGTCTTCGGGGGACAGCGACTTTTAAGCTCCTACAATGAGCAGTTCTTC
TRBV30	NA	NA	TRBJ1-1	CAWRELNTEAFF	TGTGCCTGGAGGGAGTTGAACACTGAAGCTTTCTTT
TRBV12-2	NA	NA	TRBJ2-1	CASRLMGTSASTNYNEQFF	TGTGCAAGTCGCTTAATGGGGACTAGCGCCTCAACAAACTACAATGAGCAGTTCTTC
TRBV29-1	TRBD1	NA	TRBJ1-2	CSVEENRGLRDFTIFF	TGCAGCGTTGAAGAAAACAGGGGGCTTCGGGATTTTACTATCTTCTTC
TRBV5-6	NA	NA	TRBJ1-2	CASSFVSGGGYTF	TGTGCCAGCAGCTTTGTATCGGGTGGAGGCTACACCTTC
TRBV7-8	TRBD1	NA	TRBJ2-7	CASSSPGGQNGEQYF	TGTGCCAGCAGCTCCCCAGGGGGACAGAACGGCGAGCAGTACTTC
TRBV19	TRBD2	NA	TRBJ2-1	CASSTGLVGEQFF	TGTGCCAGTAGTACGGGACTAGTAGGTGAGCAGTTCTTC
TRBV7-9	NA	NA	TRBJ2-5	CASEGGRGGETQYF	TGTGCCAGCGAGGGAGGCCGCGGAGGAGAGACCCAGTACTTC
TRBV4-1	NA	once	TRBJ2-5	CASSQVEGQTQYF	TGCGCCAGCAGCCAAGTAGAGGGCCAGACCCAGTACTTC
TRBV7-9	NA	NA	TRBJ1-3	CASSAGNTIYF	TGTGCCAGCTCAGCTGGAAACACCATATATTTT
TRBV21-1	NA	NA	TRBJ2-7	CASSKADGRAGDEQYF	TGTGCCAGCAGCAAAGCCGACGGGAGGGCCGGCGACGAGCAGTACTTC
TRBV18	TRBD2	NA	TRBJ2-2	CASSPKGLADNTGELFF	TGTGCCAGCTCACCGAAGGGACTAGCGGACAACACCGGGGAGCTGTTTTTT
TRBV27	TRBD2	NA	TRBJ2-5	CASSSRLAGVETQYF	TGTGCCAGCAGTTCTCGACTAGCGGGAGTGGAGACCCAGTACTTC
TRBV18	NA	NA	TRBJ1-3	CASSPRGSGAEGRNTIYF	TGTGCCAGCTCACCACGAGGATCAGGGGCTGAGGGAAGAAACACCATATATTTT
TRBV28	TRBD2	once	TRBJ2-3	CASSSGTSLDTQYF	TGTGCCAGCAGTTCCGGGACTAGTCTGGATACGCAGTATTTT